Listed here are 18 T cell receptor beta chains from one sample, sequenced in a study of blood T cell repertoires in COVID-19. Sequenced by immunoSEQ multiplex PCR; TCRdb stores in-frame clones only, minus some. The sample lists 200,000 to 250,000 clones, around 83% occurring once. Material: peripheral blood. All receptors come from a woman aged 40 to 49 who had recovered from COVID-19.

Only one count was recorded for this clone. The CDR3 coding sequence is TGTGCCAGCAGCTTCATTTTACCGGGGGGCTTTAACACTGAAGCTTTCTTT. This sequence encodes CASSFILPGGFNTEAFF. The chain combines TRBV13 with TRBJ1-1; D is perhaps TRBD1 (6 bases). The CDR3 is made up of 17 amino acids. Germline V gene sequence: CDR1 PRHDT, CDR2 FYEKMQ (reference sequence). Trimming took off 3 bases at V and 2 bases at J, with 19 bases between the two ends. The full variable domain, completed using reference TRBV13 and TRBJ1-1, is AAGVIQSPRHLIKEKRETATLKCYPIPRHDTVYWYQQGPGQDPQFLISFYEKMQSDKGSIPDRFSAQQFSDYHSELNMSSLELGDSALYFCASSFILPGGFNTEAFFGQGTRLTVV.

This rearrangement joins TRBV6-2 or TRBV6-3 to TRBJ1-6, with unresolved D. Germline V lookup: CDR1 MNHEY, CDR2 SVGEGT. The CDR3 contains 12 residues. Deletions cut 4 bases from V and 9 bases from J, with 7 bases between. The DNA for the CDR3 is TGTGCCAGCAGTTTCCGAGGTTCACCCCTCCACTTT. This codes for CASSFRGSPLHF.

This clone occurred once. In nucleotides, the CDR3 is TGTGCCAGCAGCCCCTCCGAGTCCTACGAGCAGTACTTC. Protein product: CASSPSESYEQYF. The chain couples TRBV13 to TRBJ2-7, with D unclear. The V and J ends lost 5 bases and 1 base respectively, with 9 bases between them. In germline, CDR1 is PRHDT, CDR2 FYEKMQ (reference sequence). The CDR3 has 13 amino acids.

This chain links TRBV3-1 (or the pseudogene TRBV3-2) with TRBJ1-1; 8 positions agree with TRBD1. Trimming cost V 1 base and J 6 bases; bases outside gene matches: 7. CDR3 length: 15 amino acids. CDR1 LGHDT and CDR2 YNNKEL come from the germline V gene (reference sequence). CDR3 DNA sequence: TGTGCCAGCAGCCAAGGGACAGGGCAGAAAGCTGAAGCTTTCTTT. Encoded protein: CASSQGTGQKAEAFF.

V gene TRBV2 combines with J gene TRBJ1-3; D remains ambiguous. Deletions cut 3 bases from V and 0 bases from J, with 6 bases between. The CDR3 consists of 14 residues. Per the germline V gene, CDR1 is SNHLY and CDR2 is FYNNEI. The CDR3 DNA sequence: TGTGCCAGCAGTGAGCAGTACTCTGGAAACACCATATATTTT. This encodes CASSEQYSGNTIYF.

V gene TRBV7-7 combines with J gene TRBJ2-1, with D perhaps matching TRBD2 (5 bases). This CDR3 comprises 15 residues. CDR1 is SSHAT and CDR2 is FNYEAQ in the germline V gene (reference sequence). CDR3 protein: CASALTGSSYNEQFF. CDR3 DNA sequence: TGTGCTAGCGCCCTGACGGGGAGCTCCTACAATGAGCAGTTCTTC.

The chain joins TRBV5-6 to TRBJ1-2; D gene uncertain. The CDR3 totals 14 residues. V dropped 4 bases and J dropped 3 bases, with 13 bases sitting between them. Per germline, CDR1 SGHDT and CDR2 YYEEEE. The CDR3 sequence is CASSPQDQDYGYTF. As DNA, the CDR3 is TGTGCCAGCAGCCCCCAGGATCAGGACTATGGCTACACCTTC.

The chain employs TRBV29-1 and TRBJ2-5; 11 nucleotides align to TRBD2. This CDR3 region has 14 residues. The J segment lost 3 bases and the V segment lost 6 bases, leaving 6 bases of the junction unmatched. Germline CDR1 reads SQVTM; CDR2 reads ANQGSEA. The CDR3 region has the DNA TGCAGCGTCGTAAGACTAGCGGGGAAAGAGACCCAGTACTTC. Residues: CSVVRLAGKETQYF.

The J gene is TRBJ1-1, the V gene TRBV19; 10 bases are a match to TRBD1. Germline loops: CDR1 LNHDA, CDR2 SQIVND (reference sequence). This CDR3 region has 14 residues. V gave up 6 bases and J gave up 2 bases; unmatched junction bases: 3. Here the CDR3 reads CASRGQGGNTEAFF. The CDR3 region has the DNA TGTGCCAGTAGAGGACAGGGGGGAAACACTGAAGCTTTCTTT.

The genes are TRBV5-4 and TRBJ1-1, with D maybe TRBD1 (5 bases). The V gene's germline CDR1 is SGHNT and CDR2 YYREEE (reference sequence). The CDR3 runs to 14 residues. Deletions cut 1 base from V and 3 bases from J, with 10 bases between. CDR3 loop: CASSLYGRDTEAFF. CDR3 nucleotide sequence: TGTGCCAGCAGCTTGTACGGCAGGGACACTGAAGCTTTCTTT.

The V gene is TRBV6-5, the J gene TRBJ1-2; D is possibly TRBD1 (6 bases). Trimming pared 7 bases from V and 4 bases from J, leaving 16 bases between. Looked up from germline, CDR1 is MNHEY and CDR2 is SVGAGI. The CDR3 runs 14 residues. The CDR3 DNA follows: TGTGCCAGCACTAAAACAGGGAGCGGCTATGGCTACACCTTC. Amino acid sequence: CASTKTGSGYGYTF.

The chain recombines TRBV4-2 with TRBJ2-7; D is ambiguous. Trimming shortened V by 0 bases and J by 1 base, and 16 bases separated the two germline ends. The CDR3 extends over 17 amino acids. CDR1 and CDR2 (germline): LGHNA, YNFKEQ. In DNA, the CDR3 is TGTGCCAGCAGCCAAGAAGGAAGTCAACTGACTTCCTACGAGCAGTACTTC. Encoded protein: CASSQEGSQLTSYEQYF.

This chain links TRBV5-6 with TRBJ2-1; D is possibly TRBD2 (7 bases). The V gene lost 4 bases and the J gene lost 3 bases, with 17 bases spanning the gap. Germline V lookup: CDR1 SGHDT, CDR2 YYEEEE. This CDR3 is 16 amino acids long. This CDR3 is CASSPTGRGYYNEQFF. For the CDR3, the DNA is TGTGCCAGCAGCCCCACGGGGAGGGGGTACTACAATGAGCAGTTCTTC.

The J gene is TRBJ2-5, the V gene TRBV3-1 (or the pseudogene TRBV3-2), with 9 bases identical to TRBD1. The CDR3 is 14 amino acids. V gave up 3 bases and J gave up 5 bases; unmatched junction bases: 4. The germline CDR1 and CDR2 sequences are LGHDT and YNNKEL (reference sequence). In DNA, the CDR3 is TGTGCCAGCAGCCAGGACAGGGGCGGGGAGACCCAGTACTTC. Translating gives CASSQDRGGETQYF.

The chain combines TRBV19 with TRBJ2-5; TRBD1 matches at 7 bases. Germline V gives CDR1 LNHDA, CDR2 SQIVND (reference sequence). Trimming cost V 9 bases and J 9 bases; bases outside gene matches: 16. The CDR3 contains 14 residues. The CDR3, as DNA: TGTGCCAGCAGCGAGACAGGGCGAGCCGCGGCCCAGTACTTC. This encodes CASSETGRAAAQYF.

This sequence joins TRBV3-1 (or the pseudogene TRBV3-2) and TRBJ2-7; TRBD2 aligns across 8 bases. J was trimmed by 4 bases and V by 3 bases; bases with no gene match: 8. Germline V gene data show CDR1 as LGHDT and CDR2 as YNNKEL (reference sequence). The CDR3 sequence is 15 residues long. The CDR3 DNA reads as TGTGCCAGCAGCCACGGCTGGGGACTAGGTTACGAGCAGTACTTC. It translates to CASSHGWGLGYEQYF.

This rearrangement joins TRBV27 to TRBJ1-2, with 7 bases that match TRBD1. Germline loops: CDR1 MNHEY, CDR2 SMNVEV (reference sequence). J was trimmed by 2 bases and V by 5 bases; bases with no gene match: 14. The CDR3 spans 17 residues. Here the CDR3 DNA reads TGTGCCAGCAGTCCAAGCCGGACAGGAGCTTTCAACTATGGCTACACCTTC. Amino acid sequence: CASSPSRTGAFNYGYTF.

The chain employs TRBV7-9 and TRBJ1-1; tentative D call: TRBD1 (5 bases). The germline V and J ends were trimmed by 5 bases and 2 bases, with 12 bases remaining between them. From germline, CDR1 is SEHNR and CDR2 FQNEAQ (reference sequence). The CDR3 extends over 14 amino acids. Here the CDR3 DNA reads TGTGCCAGCAGCCCATTGACAGAAAACACTGAAGCTTTCTTT. Its protein product is CASSPLTENTEAFF.